The 13 T cell receptor beta chains below all came from one sample that was sequenced in a study of blood T cell repertoires in COVID-19. Clones were read by immunoSEQ multiplex PCR, and TCRdb kept only the in-frame ones, dropping some. The sample holds about 100,000 clones, more than 85% seen once. Material for sequencing was peripheral blood. The receptor source for this set is a man younger than 40 in a cohort sampled during active COVID-19.

The chain uses TRBV3-1 (or the pseudogene TRBV3-2) and TRBJ1-1, with 9 bases identical to TRBD1. Germline V gives CDR1 LGHDT, CDR2 YNNKEL (reference sequence). CDR3 length: 14 amino acids. J was trimmed by 3 bases and V by 8 bases; bases with no gene match: 7. The DNA of the CDR3 is TGTGCCAGCTTAAACAGGGGGCGAGACACTGAAGCTTTCTTT. Protein product: CASLNRGRDTEAFF.

This clone was counted once. This sequence joins TRBV6-1 and TRBJ2-3; 7 bases are shared with TRBD1. Losses at the gene ends were 1 base for V and 4 bases for J; bases not matched to a gene: 8. CDR3 length: 16 residues. From germline, CDR1 is MNHNS and CDR2 SASEGT. CDR3 sequence: CASSEGNRGVADTQYF. Written as DNA, the CDR3 is TGTGCCAGCAGTGAAGGAAACAGGGGTGTTGCAGATACGCAGTATTTT.

This chain joins TRBV21-1 and TRBJ1-6. TRBV21-1 is classified as a pseudogene. This CDR3 has 18 residues. The CDR3 DNA follows: TGTGCCAGCAGCAAAAACCCCCATGAGGGCTCCTATAATTCACCCCTCCACTTT. Translating it yields CASSKNPHEGSYNSPLHF.

The sample holds a few counts of this clone. V is TRBV7-2 and J is TRBJ2-1, with a possible D match to TRBD1 (5 bases). Per germline, CDR1 SGHTA and CDR2 FQGNSA. The CDR3 has 15 amino acids. V was pared by 5 bases and J by 5 bases, with 16 bases between. CDR3 in amino acids: CASSPRWGYDNEQFF. The CDR3 DNA is TGTGCCAGCAGCCCCAGGTGGGGCTACGACAATGAGCAGTTCTTC.

This chain links TRBV12-3 or TRBV12-4 with TRBJ2-3; 7 bases line up with TRBD2. Germline trimming cut 8 bases from V and 2 bases from J; bases unmatched to any gene: 4. This CDR3 contains 13 residues. The CDR3 coding sequence is TGTGCCAGCGGCGGGGGACCCACAGATACGCAGTATTTT. It codes for CASGGGPTDTQYF.

The rearrangement uses TRBV7-9 and TRBJ1-6, with 7 bases aligning to TRBD1. The CDR3 has 13 amino acids. Trimming removed 5 bases from V and 14 bases from J; junction bases left unmatched: 9. Germline loops: CDR1 SEHNR, CDR2 FQNEAQ (reference sequence). CDR3 region: CASSGDRAWTLHF. The CDR3 DNA is TGTGCCAGCAGCGGAGACAGGGCTTGGACCCTCCACTTT.

This rearrangement joins TRBV5-5 to TRBJ2-5, with 7 bases lining up with TRBD2. This CDR3 spans 17 amino acids. The germline V gene has CDR1 SGHKS and CDR2 YYEKEE (reference sequence). V dropped 0 bases and J dropped 1; count of bases not matched to a gene: 9. The CDR3 here is CASSLGLALGSQETQYF. CDR3 in DNA: TGTGCCAGCAGCTTGGGACTAGCATTAGGATCCCAAGAGACCCAGTACTTC.

This CDR3 is CASSLDTRGTEAFF. Written as DNA, the CDR3 is TGTGCCAGCAGCTTAGACACTCGTGGCACTGAAGCTTTCTTT. The V call is TRBV5-4, the J call TRBJ1-1, with D uncertain. There are 14 residues in the CDR3. Germline-derived CDR1 and CDR2 are SGHNT and YYREEE (reference sequence). Trimming removed 2 bases at V and 4 bases at J, with 12 bases between. Drawing the rest from reference TRBV5-4 and TRBJ1-1, the complete variable domain is ETGVTQSPTHLIKTRGQQVTLRCSSQSGHNTVSWYQQALGQGPQFIFQYYREEENGRGNFPPRFSGLQFPNYSSELNVNALELDDSALYLCASSLDTRGTEAFFGQGTRLTVV.

This chain uses TRBV19 with TRBJ2-4, with D perhaps TRBD1 (6 bases). V was pared by 4 bases and J by 1 base, with 11 bases between. Germline CDR1 reads LNHDA; CDR2 reads SQIVND (reference sequence). CDR3 length: 15 amino acids. CDR3 bases: TGTGCCAGTAGTACCGAGCAGGGGGCCAAAAACATTCAGTACTTC. It yields the protein CASSTEQGAKNIQYF.

The chain has TRBV6-5 and TRBJ2-1; 7 bases align to TRBD1. This CDR3 is built from 13 residues. Germline CDR1 is MNHEY and CDR2 is SVGAGI. V shed 7 bases, J shed 8 bases, and the junction held 8 bases outside the gene matches. In DNA, the CDR3 is TGTGCCAGCACCCCCACAGGGGTGGATGAGCAGTTCTTC. Protein sequence: CASTPTGVDEQFF.

The rearrangement uses TRBV27 and TRBJ2-2, with 9 bases fitting TRBD1. The germline V gene encodes CDR1 MNHEY and CDR2 SMNVEV (reference sequence). The CDR3 loop spans 14 amino acids. With 6 bases clipped from V and 6 bases from J, the junction kept 5 bases outside the gene matches. The CDR3 DNA reads TGTGCCAGCAGGTCACAGGGGGCCGCCGGGGAGCTGTTTTTT. Translated, it gives CASRSQGAAGELFF.

The CDR3 nucleotides read TGTGCCAGCAGCGAACTAGCGGGGGCCTTTCCCTGGTTGCAGTACTTC. Its translation: CASSELAGAFPWLQYF. The rearrangement links TRBV9 to TRBJ2-7; 11 bases match TRBD2. After removal of 3 bases from V and 9 bases from J, the junction contained 14 bases not matched to a gene. From germline, CDR1 is SGDLS and CDR2 YYNGEE. This CDR3 region has 16 residues.

This chain joins TRBV11-2 and TRBJ2-7; TRBD2 matches at 12 bases. With 1 base clipped from V and 7 bases from J, the junction kept 5 bases outside the gene matches. Looked up from germline, CDR1 is SGHAT and CDR2 is FQNNGV. The CDR3 runs to 15 residues. The CDR3 protein is CASSLAGTSGREQYF. The CDR3 bases are TGTGCCAGCAGCTTAGCCGGGACTAGCGGGCGAGAGCAGTACTTC.